This T cell receptor (beta chain) was recovered during a study of OX40 agonist ivuxolimab in advanced cancers. Overall study context: There were three patients with partial responses, one having hepatocellular carcinoma and two cutaneous melanoma.

Assay: immunoSEQ multiplex PCR; the TCRdb copy retains only in-frame clones and omits some. Altogether roughly 56,000 clones are present, approximately 86% being singletons, with the ten largest covering about 0.8%. Patients with autoimmune history or systemic immunosuppression were excluded. V lost 2 bases, J lost 0 bases, and 14 bases lay in between. This CDR3 has 17 amino acids. The germline CDR1 and CDR2 sequences are LNHDA and SQIVND (reference sequence). The material was CD4+ or CD8+ T cells sorted from blood, obtained in a trial of the OX40 agonist ivuxolimab. The clonotype was recovered from an adult with an advanced solid tumor such as melanoma, head and neck, liver or kidney cancer. J is TRBJ2-4 and V is TRBV19; D is perhaps TRBD1 (6 bases). The CDR3 loop is CASSIKTGPLAKNIQYF. CDR3 sequence (DNA): TGTGCCAGTAGTATAAAAACAGGGCCATTAGCCAAAAACATTCAGTACTTC.